Sequencing of this T cell receptor beta chain was carried out in a study of blood T cell repertoires in COVID-19. Profiled with immunoSEQ multiplex PCR; TCRdb holds only in-frame clones, not every one. The sample lists about 220,000 clones; 82% were seen once. Participants were aged about 18 to 89 years, lived in 24 US areas, and enrolled virtually. Cohorts were assigned according to the clinical history that participants reported. Trimming pared 0 bases from V and 0 bases from J, leaving 12 bases between. The CDR3 loop spans 17 amino acids. Germline V lookup: CDR1 MGHRA, CDR2 YSYEKL. The sample comprised PBMCs or T cells enriched from blood (not recorded which). The chain combines TRBV4-1 with TRBJ1-3; D is ambiguous. This TCR derives from a woman in her sixties or seventies who had recovered from COVID-19. The CDR3, as DNA: TGCGCCAGCAGCCAAGATCCCGCTGAGAGCTCTGGAAACACCATATATTTT. Its translation is CASSQDPAESSGNTIYF.